This T cell receptor (beta chain) was profiled in a study of T-cell memory formation after mild COVID-19. Study-wide background: TCR clustering was largely donor specific.

V was clipped by 0 bases and J by 7 bases; unmatched bases: 15. From germline, CDR1 is DFQATT and CDR2 SNEGSKA (reference sequence). This CDR3 spans 18 amino acids. Whole-study findings and limits: Some SARS-CoV-2-responding clones were already detected in memory before infection.

In this sample, this clonotype turned up a few times. The antigen is unknown. Constant-segment primers were used for 5'RACE, and the resulting TCR alpha and TCR beta cDNA libraries carried sample barcodes and UMIs. TCRdb redid the calling of the 5' RACE reads with MiXCR, one entry per CDR3 protein. The sample shows around 390,000 distinct CDR3 sequences, about 17% of them seen only once. This TCR was recovered from a man aged 18 to 29 who had mild COVID-19 (a few samples of this study predate the infection). Cell type and time point are not known. Sequencing was done on a sample of PBMCs or a T cell subset sorted from them (not recorded which). V and J are TRBV20-1 and TRBJ1-4, with TRBD1 matching 9 bases. The DNA for the CDR3 is TGCAGTGCTAGAGACCCCAGCCGGGACAGGGTTTTATTTGAAAAACTGTTTTTT. It specifies CSARDPSRDRVLFEKLFF.